A selection of T cell receptor beta chains follows, all from one sample in a study of T cell responses to AZD1222 COVID-19 vaccine. Using immunoSEQ multiplex PCR, the repertoire was profiled, and TCRdb retains in-frame clones only, with some absent. The repertoire consists of about 180,000 clones, with 90% occurring once and the leading ten covering about 3%. This specimen was peripheral blood, taken on day 0 of AZD1222 vaccination. The receptors were sampled from an adult in good health. The CDR3 runs from the conserved cysteine through the conserved F or W. The D gene is left open where the match is weak. Size tells how often a clone was seen (once, few, many) or the class of an expanded clone, and some rows leave it out.

abundance: -
j_gene: TRBJ1-1
len: 14
d_gene: -
v_gene: TRBV3-1/TRBV3-2
CDR3nt: TGTGCCAGCAGCCACAGGGATATAGACACTGAAGCTTTCTTT
CDR3aa: CASSHRDIDTEAFF

abundance: many
j_gene: TRBJ1-2
len: 13
d_gene: -
v_gene: TRBV29-1
CDR3nt: TGCAGCGTTGAGTGGCAGGCTAACTATGGCTACACCTTC
CDR3aa: CSVEWQANYGYTF

abundance: -
j_gene: TRBJ1-4
len: 15
d_gene: -
v_gene: TRBV19
CDR3nt: TGTGCCAGTAGTACGCAGAGGAGTAGTAATGAAAAACTGTTTTTT
CDR3aa: CASSTQRSSNEKLFF

abundance: -
j_gene: TRBJ2-7
len: 20
d_gene: -
v_gene: TRBV12-2
CDR3nt: TGTGCAAGTCGCTCCAACCTAAACCCGCGGGGGAGAAACTCCTCTTACGAGCAGTACTTC
CDR3aa: CASRSNLNPRGRNSSYEQYF

abundance: few
j_gene: TRBJ2-7
len: 15
d_gene: -
v_gene: TRBV4-3
CDR3nt: TGCGCCAGCAGCCAAGCGAACAGTTGGATCTACGAGCAGTACTTC
CDR3aa: CASSQANSWIYEQYF

abundance: -
j_gene: TRBJ1-1
len: 16
d_gene: -
v_gene: TRBV4-3
CDR3nt: TGCGCCAGCAGCCCGGTGGTAGCAGGGACGAACACTGAAGCTTTCTTT
CDR3aa: CASSPVVAGTNTEAFF

abundance: -
j_gene: TRBJ1-5
len: 14
d_gene: -
v_gene: TRBV10-2
CDR3nt: TGCGCCAGCAGCCGGGACCCAAGCAATCAGCCCCAGCATTTT
CDR3aa: CASSRDPSNQPQHF

abundance: few
j_gene: TRBJ2-3
len: 15
d_gene: TRBD2
v_gene: TRBV25-1
CDR3nt: TGTGCCAGCAGTGCTCGGTTTAGCGGGGCAGATACGCAGTATTTT
CDR3aa: CASSARFSGADTQYF

abundance: once
j_gene: TRBJ2-3
len: 15
d_gene: -
v_gene: TRBV5-1
CDR3nt: TGCGCCAGCAGCTTGGGGGGGTCTAACACAGATACGCAGTATTTT
CDR3aa: CASSLGGSNTDTQYF

abundance: -
j_gene: TRBJ2-5
len: 17
d_gene: TRBD2
v_gene: TRBV7-2
CDR3nt: TGTGCCAGCAGCTTAGGGGCCAGCGGGGGCCCCCAAGAGACCCAGTACTTC
CDR3aa: CASSLGASGGPQETQYF

abundance: once
j_gene: TRBJ2-7
len: 15
d_gene: TRBD2
v_gene: TRBV7-3
CDR3nt: TGTGCCAGCAGCAGTTCTAGCGGGGCCACCCACCGGAAGTACTTC
CDR3aa: CASSSSSGATHRKYF

abundance: -
j_gene: TRBJ2-1
len: 16
d_gene: TRBD2
v_gene: TRBV27
CDR3nt: TGTGCCAGCAGTTTCTTGGCGGGGGGGCTCCCAAATGAGCAGTTCTTC
CDR3aa: CASSFLAGGLPNEQFF

abundance: -
j_gene: TRBJ1-4
len: 13
d_gene: TRBD1
v_gene: TRBV12-3/TRBV12-4
CDR3nt: TGTGCCAGCAGTTTAGCGAAAACAGGGGGGATGATTTTT
CDR3aa: CASSLAKTGGMIF

abundance: -
j_gene: TRBJ1-1
len: 14
d_gene: -
v_gene: TRBV27
CDR3nt: TGTGCCAGCAGTCCCTGGGAAGGACAGACTGAAGCTTTCTTT
CDR3aa: CASSPWEGQTEAFF

abundance: -
j_gene: TRBJ1-2
len: 15
d_gene: TRBD1
v_gene: TRBV6-5
CDR3nt: TGTGCCAGCAGTTACTCATGGGACAGGTCAGGAGGCTACACCTTC
CDR3aa: CASSYSWDRSGGYTF

abundance: -
j_gene: TRBJ2-6
len: 16
d_gene: -
v_gene: TRBV11-2
CDR3nt: TGTGCCAGCAGCTTAGATCAGTTCGGTGGGGCCAACGTCCTGACTTTC
CDR3aa: CASSLDQFGGANVLTF

abundance: -
j_gene: TRBJ1-5
len: 16
d_gene: -
v_gene: TRBV10-2
CDR3nt: TGCGCCAGCGCCCCCTTGGAGGGCCCAACCAAACAGCCCCAGCATTTT
CDR3aa: CASAPLEGPTKQPQHF

abundance: -
j_gene: TRBJ2-2
len: 14
d_gene: -
v_gene: TRBV30
CDR3nt: TGTGCCTGGAGGGGGACACGCAACACCGGGGAGCTGTTTTTT
CDR3aa: CAWRGTRNTGELFF

abundance: -
j_gene: TRBJ2-7
len: 16
d_gene: -
v_gene: TRBV9
CDR3nt: TGTGCCAGCAGCGTAGCGGGGGACAGCTCAGGGGGTGAGCAGTACTTC
CDR3aa: CASSVAGDSSGGEQYF

abundance: -
j_gene: TRBJ2-1
len: 15
d_gene: -
v_gene: TRBV11-1
CDR3nt: TGTGCCAGTCGGGGCGGGGGACAATCCTACAATGAGCAGTTCTTC
CDR3aa: CASRGGGQSYNEQFF

abundance: -
j_gene: TRBJ2-7
len: 15
d_gene: -
v_gene: TRBV14
CDR3nt: TGTGCCAGCAGCCAACAGGGACTCCCCCTTCCCGAGCAGTACTTC
CDR3aa: CASSQQGLPLPEQYF

abundance: -
j_gene: TRBJ2-1
len: 17
d_gene: -
v_gene: TRBV6-2/TRBV6-3
CDR3nt: TGTGCCAGCAGTCAGCAACAGGGGGGGATAATCTACAATGAGCAGTTCTTC
CDR3aa: CASSQQQGGIIYNEQFF

abundance: -
j_gene: TRBJ2-1
len: 17
d_gene: TRBD2
v_gene: TRBV5-1
CDR3nt: TGCGCCAGCAGCTTGGATGGACTAGCGGGGGGGTATAATGAGCAGTTCTTC
CDR3aa: CASSLDGLAGGYNEQFF

abundance: once
j_gene: TRBJ1-2
len: 13
d_gene: TRBD1
v_gene: TRBV10-3
CDR3nt: TGTGCCACGGGGACAGGGGCTAACTATGGCTACACCTTC
CDR3aa: CATGTGANYGYTF

abundance: -
j_gene: TRBJ1-5
len: 13
d_gene: -
v_gene: TRBV7-2
CDR3nt: TGTGCCAGCAGGAATCCAGGTGATCAGCCCCAGCATTTT
CDR3aa: CASRNPGDQPQHF

abundance: -
j_gene: TRBJ1-1
len: 13
d_gene: -
v_gene: TRBV6-5
CDR3nt: TGTGCCAGCACCGAGTCGGTGGGCACTGAAGCTTTCTTT
CDR3aa: CASTESVGTEAFF

abundance: -
j_gene: TRBJ2-2
len: 18
d_gene: TRBD1
v_gene: TRBV5-1
CDR3nt: TGCGCCAGCAGCTTGGCCGGCGTCGGACAGGGGAACACCGGGGAGCTGTTTTTT
CDR3aa: CASSLAGVGQGNTGELFF